Listed here is a single T cell receptor (beta chain). The data are from a study of cytomegalovirus exposure and HLA in healthy donors. Turning to the study itself: For the roughly 400 genotyped donors, about 81% fell within the Caucasian-associated ancestry cluster.

The length of the CDR3 is 14 residues. Per the germline V gene, CDR1 is LNHDA and CDR2 is SQIVND (reference sequence). Trimming cost V 2 bases and J 4 bases, with 8 bases left between them. 13 Jbeta primers and 60 Vbeta primers were used for the PCR. The assay was immunoSEQ multiplex PCR, and TCRdb's table has in-frame clones only and misses some. The table shows around 140,000 clones, with around 82% occurring only once. Sequences were obtained from PBMCs. The sequence derives from a woman aged 40-49 years in good health and CMV-seropositive. The V gene is TRBV19, the J gene TRBJ1-4; D gene unclear. CDR3 protein: CASSIWQNNEKLFF. The CDR3 coding sequence is TGTGCCAGTAGTATATGGCAGAATAATGAAAAACTGTTTTTT.